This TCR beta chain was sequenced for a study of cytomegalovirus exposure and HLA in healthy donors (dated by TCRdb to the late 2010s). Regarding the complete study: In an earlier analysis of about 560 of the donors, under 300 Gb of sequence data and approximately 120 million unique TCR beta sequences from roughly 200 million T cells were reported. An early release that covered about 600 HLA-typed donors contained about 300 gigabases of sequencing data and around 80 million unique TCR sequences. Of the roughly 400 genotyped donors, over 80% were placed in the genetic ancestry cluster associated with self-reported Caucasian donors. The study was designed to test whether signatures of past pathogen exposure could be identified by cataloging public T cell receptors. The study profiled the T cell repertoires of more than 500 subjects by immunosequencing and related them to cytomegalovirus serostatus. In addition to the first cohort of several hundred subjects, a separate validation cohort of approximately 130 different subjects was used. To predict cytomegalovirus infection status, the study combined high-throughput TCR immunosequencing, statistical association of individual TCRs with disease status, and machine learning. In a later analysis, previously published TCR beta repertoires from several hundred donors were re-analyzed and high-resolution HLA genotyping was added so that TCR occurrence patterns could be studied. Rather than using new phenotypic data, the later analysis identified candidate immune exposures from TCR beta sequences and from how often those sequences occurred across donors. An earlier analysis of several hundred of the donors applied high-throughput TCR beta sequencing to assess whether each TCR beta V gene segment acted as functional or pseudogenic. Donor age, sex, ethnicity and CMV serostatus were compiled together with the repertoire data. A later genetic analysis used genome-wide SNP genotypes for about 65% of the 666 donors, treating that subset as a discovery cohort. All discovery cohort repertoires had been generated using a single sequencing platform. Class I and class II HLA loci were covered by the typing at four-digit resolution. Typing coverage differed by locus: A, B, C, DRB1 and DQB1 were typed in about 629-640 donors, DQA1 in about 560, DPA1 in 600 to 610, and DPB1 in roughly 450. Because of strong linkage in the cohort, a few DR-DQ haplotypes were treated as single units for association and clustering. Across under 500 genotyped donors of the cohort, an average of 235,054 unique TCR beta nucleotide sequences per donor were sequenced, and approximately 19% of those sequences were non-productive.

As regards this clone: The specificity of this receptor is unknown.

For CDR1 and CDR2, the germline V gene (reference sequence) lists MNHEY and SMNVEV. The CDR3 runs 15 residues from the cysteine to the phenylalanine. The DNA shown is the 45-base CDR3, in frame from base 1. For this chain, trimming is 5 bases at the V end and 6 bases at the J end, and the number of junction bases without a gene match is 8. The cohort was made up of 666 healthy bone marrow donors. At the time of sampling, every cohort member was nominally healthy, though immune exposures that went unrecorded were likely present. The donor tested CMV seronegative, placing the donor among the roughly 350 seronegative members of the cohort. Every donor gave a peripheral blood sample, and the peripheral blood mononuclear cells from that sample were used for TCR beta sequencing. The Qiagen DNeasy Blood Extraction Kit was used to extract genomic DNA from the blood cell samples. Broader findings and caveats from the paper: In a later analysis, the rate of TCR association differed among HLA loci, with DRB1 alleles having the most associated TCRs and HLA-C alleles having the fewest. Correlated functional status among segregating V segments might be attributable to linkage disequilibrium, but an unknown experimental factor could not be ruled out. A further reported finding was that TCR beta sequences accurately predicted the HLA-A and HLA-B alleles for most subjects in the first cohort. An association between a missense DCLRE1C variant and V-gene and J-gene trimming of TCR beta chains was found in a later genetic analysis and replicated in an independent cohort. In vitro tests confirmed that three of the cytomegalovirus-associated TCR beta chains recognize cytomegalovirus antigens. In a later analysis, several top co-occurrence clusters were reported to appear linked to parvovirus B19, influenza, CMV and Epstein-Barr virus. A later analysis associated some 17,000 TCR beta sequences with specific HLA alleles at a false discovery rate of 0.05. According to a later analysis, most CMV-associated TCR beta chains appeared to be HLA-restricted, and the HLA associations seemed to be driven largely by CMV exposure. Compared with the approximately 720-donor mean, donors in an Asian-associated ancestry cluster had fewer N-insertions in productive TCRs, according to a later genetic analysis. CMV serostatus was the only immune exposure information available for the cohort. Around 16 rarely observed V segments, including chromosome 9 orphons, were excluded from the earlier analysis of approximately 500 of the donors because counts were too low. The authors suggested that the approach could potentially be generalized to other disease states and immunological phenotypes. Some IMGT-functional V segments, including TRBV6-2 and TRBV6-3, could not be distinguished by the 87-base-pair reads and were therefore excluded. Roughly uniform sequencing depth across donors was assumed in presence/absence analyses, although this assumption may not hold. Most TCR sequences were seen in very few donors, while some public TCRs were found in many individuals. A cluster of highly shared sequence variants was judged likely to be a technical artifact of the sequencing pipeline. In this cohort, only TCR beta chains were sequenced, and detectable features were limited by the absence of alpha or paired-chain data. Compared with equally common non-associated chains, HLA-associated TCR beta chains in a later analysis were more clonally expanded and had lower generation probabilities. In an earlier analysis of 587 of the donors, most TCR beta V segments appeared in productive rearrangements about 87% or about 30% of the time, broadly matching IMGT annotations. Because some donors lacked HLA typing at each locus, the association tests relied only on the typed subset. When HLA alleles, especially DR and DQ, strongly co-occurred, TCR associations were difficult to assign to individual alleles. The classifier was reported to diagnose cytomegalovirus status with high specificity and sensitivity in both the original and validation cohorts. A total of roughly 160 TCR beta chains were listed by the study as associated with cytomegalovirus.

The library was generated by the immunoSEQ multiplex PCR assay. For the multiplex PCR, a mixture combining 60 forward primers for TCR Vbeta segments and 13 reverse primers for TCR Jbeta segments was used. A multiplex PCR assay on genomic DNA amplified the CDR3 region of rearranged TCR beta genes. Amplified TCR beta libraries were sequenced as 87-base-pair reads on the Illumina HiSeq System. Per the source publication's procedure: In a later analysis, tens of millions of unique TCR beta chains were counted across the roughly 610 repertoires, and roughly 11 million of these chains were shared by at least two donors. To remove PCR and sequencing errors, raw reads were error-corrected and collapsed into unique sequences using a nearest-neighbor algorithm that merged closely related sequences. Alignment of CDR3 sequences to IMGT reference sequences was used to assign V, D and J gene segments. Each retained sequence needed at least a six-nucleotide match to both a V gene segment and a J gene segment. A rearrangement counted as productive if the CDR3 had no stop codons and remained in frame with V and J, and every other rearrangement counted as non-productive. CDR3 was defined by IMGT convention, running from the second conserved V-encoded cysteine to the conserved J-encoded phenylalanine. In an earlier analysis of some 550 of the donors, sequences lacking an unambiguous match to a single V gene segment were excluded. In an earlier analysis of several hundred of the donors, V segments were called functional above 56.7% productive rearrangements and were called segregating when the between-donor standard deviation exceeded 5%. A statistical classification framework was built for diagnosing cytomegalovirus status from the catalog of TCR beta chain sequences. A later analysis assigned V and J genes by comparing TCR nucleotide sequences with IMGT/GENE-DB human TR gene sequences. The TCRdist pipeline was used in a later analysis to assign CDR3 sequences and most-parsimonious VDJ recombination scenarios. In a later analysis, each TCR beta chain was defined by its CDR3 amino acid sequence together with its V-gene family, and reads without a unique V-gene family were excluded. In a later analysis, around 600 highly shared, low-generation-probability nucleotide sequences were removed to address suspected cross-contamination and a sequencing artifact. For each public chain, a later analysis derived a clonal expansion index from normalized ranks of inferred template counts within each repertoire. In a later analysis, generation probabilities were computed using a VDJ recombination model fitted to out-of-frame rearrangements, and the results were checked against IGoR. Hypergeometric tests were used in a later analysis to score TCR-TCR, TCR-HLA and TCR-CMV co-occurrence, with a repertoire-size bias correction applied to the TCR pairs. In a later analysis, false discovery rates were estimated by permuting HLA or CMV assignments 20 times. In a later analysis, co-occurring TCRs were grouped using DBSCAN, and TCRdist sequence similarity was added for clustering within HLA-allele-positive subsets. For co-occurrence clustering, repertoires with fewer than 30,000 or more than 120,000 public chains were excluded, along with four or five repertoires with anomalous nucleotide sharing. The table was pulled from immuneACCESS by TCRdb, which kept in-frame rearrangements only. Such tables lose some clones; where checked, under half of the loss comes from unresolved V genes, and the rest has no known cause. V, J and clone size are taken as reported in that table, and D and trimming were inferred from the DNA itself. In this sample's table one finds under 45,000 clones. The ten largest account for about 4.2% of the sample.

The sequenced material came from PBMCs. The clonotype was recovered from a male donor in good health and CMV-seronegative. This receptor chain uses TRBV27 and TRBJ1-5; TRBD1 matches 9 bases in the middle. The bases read TGTGCCAGCAGTAGCGAACAGGGGGCTCGTCAGCCCCAGCATTTT. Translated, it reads CASSSEQGARQPQHF.